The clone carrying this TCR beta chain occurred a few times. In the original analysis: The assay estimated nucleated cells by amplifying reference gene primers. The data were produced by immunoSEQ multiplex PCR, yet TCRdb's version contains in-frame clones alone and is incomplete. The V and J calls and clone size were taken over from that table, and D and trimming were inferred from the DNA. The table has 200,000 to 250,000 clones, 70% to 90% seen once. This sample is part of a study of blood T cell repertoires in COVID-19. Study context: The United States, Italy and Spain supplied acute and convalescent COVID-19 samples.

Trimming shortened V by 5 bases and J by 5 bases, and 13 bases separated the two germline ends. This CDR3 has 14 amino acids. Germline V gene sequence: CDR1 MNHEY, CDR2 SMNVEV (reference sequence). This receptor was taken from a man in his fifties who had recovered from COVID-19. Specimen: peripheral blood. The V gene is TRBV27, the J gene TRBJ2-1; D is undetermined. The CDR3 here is CASSPRARNNEQFF. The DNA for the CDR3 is TGTGCCAGCAGTCCAAGAGCCAGGAACAATGAGCAGTTCTTC.